This TCR beta chain stems from a study of OX40 agonist ivuxolimab in advanced cancers. In terms of the full investigation: The costimulatory receptor OX40 (CD134) was targeted by ivuxolimab, a fully human IgG2 agonistic monoclonal antibody. Intravenous ivuxolimab was administered to patients every 2 weeks at six dose levels: 0.01, 0.1, 0.3, 1.5, 3 and 10 mg/kg. Among the roughly 50 dose-escalation patients, approximately 20 had hepatocellular carcinoma, roughly 15 melanoma, 9 renal cell carcinoma and 9 head and neck cancer. The dose-escalation cohort was about 83% male with a mean age of 60 years, ranging from about 20 to 85. Prior anti-PD-1, anti-PD-L1 or anti-CTLA-4 therapy was permitted, and about two fifths of dose-escalation patients had received checkpoint inhibitors. Partial responses were achieved by three dose-escalation patients, of whom one had hepatocellular carcinoma and two had cutaneous melanoma. Peripheral TCRbeta sequencing was intended to test whether TCR sequence diversity was altered and clonal T-cell expansion was caused by ivuxolimab. The monotherapy dose-escalation portion (N of about 47 patients) of the phase I ivuxolimab trial is reported in the paper.

Genomic DNA was isolated from the sorted cells so that the TCRbeta CDR3 region could be sequenced. The immunoSEQ Assay was used to sequence the TCRbeta CDR3 regions. Not all clones reach the TCRdb copy of this immuneACCESS table, which keeps in-frame sequences only. Checked studies attribute under half of the gap to unresolved V genes and leave the rest unexplained. The sample contains about 68,000 clones, roughly nine tenths of them found a single time. Clones ranked in the top ten supply just over 0.3% of the sample. Patients with a history of autoimmune disease or receiving systemic immunosuppression were excluded from the trial. Peripheral blood for TCR sequencing was collected from all dose cohorts at baseline, on cycle 4 day 1, and on cycle 7 day 1. Samples were obtained from an open-label, multicenter, first-in-human phase I dose-escalation trial of ivuxolimab. The trial enrolled adults with locally advanced or metastatic head and neck squamous cell, hepatocellular, melanoma or renal cell carcinoma. Before TCR sequencing, CD4+ T cells and CD8+ T cells from peripheral blood were sorted into separate populations.

A note on this clone: What this receptor recognizes is not known. No base-level quality is on record; no much larger clone is a single base apart.

The paper's findings and limits, for the study overall: On average, CD8+ T cells showed more expanded clones than CD4+ T cells after ivuxolimab. In partial responders in the 0.1-3.0 mg/kg groups, normalized peripheral clonal expansion was found to be among the lowest, especially among CD8+ T cells. At doses of 0.1 to 3.0 mg/kg, clonal expansion of both CD4+ and CD8+ blood T cells was observed from baseline to week 6. Low levels of normalized T-cell clonal expansion were also shown by some nonresponding patients. The antigen specificity of the peripheral T cells that underwent clonal expansion was not determined.

The specimen was CD4+ or CD8+ T cells sorted from blood, collected in a trial of the OX40 agonist ivuxolimab. The source of this sequence is an adult with an advanced solid tumor such as melanoma, head and neck, liver or kidney cancer.

The CDR3 corresponds to CASSTPGTGEETQYF. The nucleotide sequence reads TGTGCCAGTAGTACACCCGGGACAGGGGAAGAGACCCAGTACTTC. The chain is made from TRBV19 and TRBJ2-5; 10 central bases correspond to TRBD1. The germline V gene (reference sequence) gives CDR1 as LNHDA and CDR2 as SQIVND. From its cysteine to its phenylalanine, the CDR3 spans 15 amino acids. Left in the record is the CDR3 DNA by itself, 45 bases read in frame from the first base. Trimming accounts for 4 bases at V and 3 bases at J, while the number of junction bases matched to no gene is 5.